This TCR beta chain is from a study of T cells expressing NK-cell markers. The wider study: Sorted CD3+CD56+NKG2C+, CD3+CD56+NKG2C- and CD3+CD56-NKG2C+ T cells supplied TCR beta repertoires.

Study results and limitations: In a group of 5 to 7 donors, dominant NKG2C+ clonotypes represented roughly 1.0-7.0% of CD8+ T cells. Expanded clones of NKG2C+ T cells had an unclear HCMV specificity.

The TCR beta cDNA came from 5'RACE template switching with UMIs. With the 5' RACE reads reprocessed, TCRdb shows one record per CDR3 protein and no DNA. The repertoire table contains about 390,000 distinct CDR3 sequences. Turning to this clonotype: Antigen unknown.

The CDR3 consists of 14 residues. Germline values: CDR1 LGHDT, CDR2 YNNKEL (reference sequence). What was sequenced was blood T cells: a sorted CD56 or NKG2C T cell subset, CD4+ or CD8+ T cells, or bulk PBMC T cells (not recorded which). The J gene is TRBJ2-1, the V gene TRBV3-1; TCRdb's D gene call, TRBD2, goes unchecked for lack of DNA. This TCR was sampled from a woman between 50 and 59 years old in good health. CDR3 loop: CASSQEGLAYEQFF.